This T cell receptor (beta chain) comes out of a study of shared clonotypes between healthy human individuals. The data were produced by immunoSEQ multiplex PCR, yet TCRdb's version contains in-frame clones alone and is incomplete. The table includes 2 million to 3 million clones, approximately 93% detected once. Per germline, CDR1 SGHRS and CDR2 YFSETQ. This CDR3 is 14 amino acids long. V lost 4 bases and J lost 2, with 13 bases in between. The investigators split CD4+ cells into a CD45RA+ naive subset and a CD45RA-negative memory subset. The gene calls are TRBV5-1 and TRBJ2-7; D not resolved. The sequence was collected from a man aged 18 to 29 in good health. Some clones in this sample may be carry-over from other donors' samples. Input material: naive CD4+ T cells from PBMCs. Sample subset: CD45RA+ positively selected. CDR3 coding DNA: TGCGCCAGCAGCAAGGACGGATCCACCTACGAGCAGTACTTC. This translates into CASSKDGSTYEQYF.